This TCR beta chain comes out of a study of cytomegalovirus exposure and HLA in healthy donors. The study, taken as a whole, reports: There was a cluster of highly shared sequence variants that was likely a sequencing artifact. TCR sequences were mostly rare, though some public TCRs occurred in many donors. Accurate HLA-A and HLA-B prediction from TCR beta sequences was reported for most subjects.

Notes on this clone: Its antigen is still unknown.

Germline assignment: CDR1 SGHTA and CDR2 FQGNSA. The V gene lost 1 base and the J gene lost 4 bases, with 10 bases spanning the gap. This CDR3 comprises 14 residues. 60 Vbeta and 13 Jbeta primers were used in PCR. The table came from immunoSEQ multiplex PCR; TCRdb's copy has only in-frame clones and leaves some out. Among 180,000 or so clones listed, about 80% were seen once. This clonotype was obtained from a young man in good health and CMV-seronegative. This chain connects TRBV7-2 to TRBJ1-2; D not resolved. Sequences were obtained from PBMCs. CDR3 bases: TGTGCCAGCAGCTTAGGTGGTAATAGCTATGGCTACACCTTC. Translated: CASSLGGNSYGYTF.